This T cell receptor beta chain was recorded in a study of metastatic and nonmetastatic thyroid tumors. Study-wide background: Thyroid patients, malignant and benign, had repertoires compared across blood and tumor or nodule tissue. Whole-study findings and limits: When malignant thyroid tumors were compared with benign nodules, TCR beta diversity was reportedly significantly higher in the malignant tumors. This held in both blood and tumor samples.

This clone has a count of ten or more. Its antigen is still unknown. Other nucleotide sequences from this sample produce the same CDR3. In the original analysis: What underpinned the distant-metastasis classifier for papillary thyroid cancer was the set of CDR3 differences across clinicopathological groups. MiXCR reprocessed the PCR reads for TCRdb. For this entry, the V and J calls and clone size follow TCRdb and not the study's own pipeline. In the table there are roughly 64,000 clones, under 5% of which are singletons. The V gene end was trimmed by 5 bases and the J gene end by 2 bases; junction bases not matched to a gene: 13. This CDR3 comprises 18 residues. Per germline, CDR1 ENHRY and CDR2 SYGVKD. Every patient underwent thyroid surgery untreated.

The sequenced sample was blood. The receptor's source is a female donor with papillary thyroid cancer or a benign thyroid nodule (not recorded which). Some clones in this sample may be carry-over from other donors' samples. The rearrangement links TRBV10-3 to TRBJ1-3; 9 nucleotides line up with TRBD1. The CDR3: CAISPRTGASATGNTIYF. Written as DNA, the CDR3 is TGTGCCATCAGTCCTCGGACAGGGGCCTCCGCTACTGGAAACACCATATATTTT.